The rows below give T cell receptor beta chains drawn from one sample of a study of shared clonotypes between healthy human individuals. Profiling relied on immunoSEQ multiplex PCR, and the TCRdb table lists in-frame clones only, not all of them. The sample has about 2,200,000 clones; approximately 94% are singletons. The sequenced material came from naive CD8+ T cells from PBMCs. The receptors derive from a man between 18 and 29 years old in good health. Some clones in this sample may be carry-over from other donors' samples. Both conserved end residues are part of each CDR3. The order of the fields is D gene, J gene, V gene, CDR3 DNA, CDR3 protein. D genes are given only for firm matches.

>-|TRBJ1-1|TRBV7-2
TGTGCCAGCAGCCTCGTAGGGAACACTGAAGCTTTCTTT
CASSLVGNTEAFF
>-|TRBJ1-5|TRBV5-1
TGCGCCAGCAGCGTCCCGGGCGCTTTGAATCAGCCCCAGCATTTT
CASSVPGALNQPQHF
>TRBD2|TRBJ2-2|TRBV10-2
TGCGCCAGCAGTGAGTACTCTAGCGGGAGAACTAGGACCGGGGAGCTGTTTTTT
CASSEYSSGRTRTGELFF
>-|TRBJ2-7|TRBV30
TGTGCCTGGACCCCTGACGGCACCTACGAGCAGTACTTC
CAWTPDGTYEQYF
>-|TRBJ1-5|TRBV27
TGTGCCAGCAGTCCGGGGCAGGGCACCTTGCAGCCCCAGCATTTT
CASSPGQGTLQPQHF
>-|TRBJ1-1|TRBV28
TGTGCCAGCAGTTTGGGGGGGTGGAACACTGAAGCTTTCTTT
CASSLGGWNTEAFF
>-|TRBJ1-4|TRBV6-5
TGTGCCAGCAGTTTTGGTCCCCTCGATGAAAAACTGTTTTTT
CASSFGPLDEKLFF
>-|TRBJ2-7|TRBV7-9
TGTGCCAGCAGCTTAGTAGCCTACTACGAGCAGTACTTC
CASSLVAYYEQYF
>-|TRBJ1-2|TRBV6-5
TGTGCCAGCAGAAGGCCGGGTGATTTCGACTATGGCTACACCTTC
CASRRPGDFDYGYTF
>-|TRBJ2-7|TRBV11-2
TGTGCCAGCAGCTTAGTTATCGGGGACTACGAGCAGTACTTC
CASSLVIGDYEQYF
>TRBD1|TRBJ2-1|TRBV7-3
TGTGCCAGCAGCTCTCCGGGACAGGGCAACAATGAGCAGTTCTTC
CASSSPGQGNNEQFF
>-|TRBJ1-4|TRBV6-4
TGTGCCAGCTTGGCCCTTGCAACTAATGAAAAACTGTTTTTT
CASLALATNEKLFF
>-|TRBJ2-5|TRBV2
TGTGCCAGCAGTGACAGGCCCCAAGAGACCCAGTACTTC
CASSDRPQETQYF
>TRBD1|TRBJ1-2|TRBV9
TGTGCCAGCAGTTCCGGGACAGCCTATGGCTACACCTTC
CASSSGTAYGYTF
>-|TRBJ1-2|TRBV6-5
TGTGCCAGCAGTTACTCGGAAGGAGTAGGTGGCTACACCTTC
CASSYSEGVGGYTF
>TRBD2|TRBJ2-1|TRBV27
TGTGCCAGCACCGCCAAAGCGGGAGGGCTCTACAATGAGCAGTTCTTC
CASTAKAGGLYNEQFF
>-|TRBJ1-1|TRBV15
TGTGCCACCAGCGGCTTTACTGGGGAAGGAGCTTTCTTT
CATSGFTGEGAFF
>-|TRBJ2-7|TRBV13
TGTGCCAGCAGCCAGGAACATCGATACGAGCAGTACTTC
CASSQEHRYEQYF
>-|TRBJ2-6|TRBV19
TGTGCCAGTAGTACTCTACCGGCGGCCGGGGCCAACGTCCTGACTTTC
CASSTLPAAGANVLTF
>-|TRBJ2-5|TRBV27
TGTGCCAGCAGTTTGGCCCCCACCAGTGAGACCCAGTACTTC
CASSLAPTSETQYF
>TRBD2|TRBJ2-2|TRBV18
TGTGCCAGCTCACCATCAAGCGGGGATTTCACCGGGGAGCTGTTTTTT
CASSPSSGDFTGELFF
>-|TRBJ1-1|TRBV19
TGTGCCAGTAGTATTAGAAAATCCGTGGCCACGCTGAACACTGAAGCTTTCTTT
CASSIRKSVATLNTEAFF